The clone carrying this T cell receptor (beta chain) was observed many times. Its antigen remains unidentified. This record comes from a study of neurological immune-mediated disorders. The V end lost 0 bases, the J end lost 7 bases, and 13 bases lay between the germline ends. Germline CDR1 ENHRY, CDR2 SYGVKD. This CDR3 has 15 amino acids. Points from the study as a whole: Clinical features showed no association with the multiple sclerosis repertoire cluster, and MRI features showed none either.

Via MiXCR, TCRdb re-called the 5' RACE reads, giving one row per CDR3 protein. In the table there are more than 75,000 distinct CDR3 sequences, 4.5% to 6.5% of which are singletons. The receptor's source is a woman between 25 and 40 years old with multiple sclerosis. The chain couples TRBV10-3 to TRBJ2-1; a possible D gene is TRBD2 (5 bases). Sequenced material: PBMCs. CDR3 sequence (DNA): TGTGCCATCAGTGAGTCTGGGTCGGGGTGGAATGAGCAGTTCTTC. Its protein is CAISESGSGWNEQFF.